This T cell receptor beta chain was captured by sequencing in a study of blood T cells in healthy people across ages. General observations from the study: Researchers said unsorted PBMCs prevented a conclusive naive versus antigen-experienced comparison. Naive CD4+ cell counts and diversity both ran higher in long-lived than in aged donors.

Next came a second PCR, run for about 6 to 11 cycles, which used a sample-barcoded 5' primer along with a J-beta primer mix. Each cDNA was tagged by a template-switch adaptor containing 12 random nucleotides. One entry per CDR3 protein, called by TCRdb with MiXCR from the 5' RACE reads. The sample includes some 1.5 million distinct CDR3 sequences, 28% of them seen just once. This clonotype appeared once. Antigen specificity is unknown. The ends lost 2 bases at V and 3 bases at J; junction bases unmatched: 11. The CDR3 runs to 17 residues. The V gene's germline CDR1 is SGHRS and CDR2 YFSETQ. The rearrangement joins TRBV5-1 to TRBJ2-3; 8 bases are shared with TRBD2. The sequence derives from a young woman in good health. Source material: blood. This chain's CDR3 is CASSFSGGSGVTDTQYF. In DNA, the CDR3 is TGCGCCAGCAGCTTTTCGGGTGGTAGCGGGGTGACAGATACGCAGTATTTT.